This TCR beta chain is from a study of T-cell memory formation after mild COVID-19. The V and J ends lost 0 bases and 8 bases, in that order; junction bases with no gene match: 3. The CDR3 is 14 amino acids. Germline CDR1 and CDR2: SEHNR and FQNEAQ (reference sequence). Points from the study as a whole: The authors left the SARS-CoV-2 specificity of second-wave clones peaking on day 37 unconfirmed. That cross-reactive memory joined was suggested by some responding clones appearing in pre-infection memory.

TCRdb redid the calling of the 5' RACE reads with MiXCR, one entry per CDR3 protein. The sample includes about 130,000 distinct CDR3 sequences, 15% to 20% of them seen just once. This clonotype was observed a handful of times. Its cognate antigen is unknown. Sequencing was performed on PBMCs or a T cell subset sorted from them (not recorded which). This TCR was sampled from a man younger than 30 who had mild COVID-19 (a few samples of this study predate the infection). Cell type and time point are not known. The V gene is TRBV7-9, the J gene TRBJ2-1, with TRBD2 matching over 8 bases. This CDR3 is CASSLAGTSHEQFF. CDR3 nucleotide sequence: TGTGCCAGCAGCTTAGCCGGGACTAGTCATGAGCAGTTCTTC.